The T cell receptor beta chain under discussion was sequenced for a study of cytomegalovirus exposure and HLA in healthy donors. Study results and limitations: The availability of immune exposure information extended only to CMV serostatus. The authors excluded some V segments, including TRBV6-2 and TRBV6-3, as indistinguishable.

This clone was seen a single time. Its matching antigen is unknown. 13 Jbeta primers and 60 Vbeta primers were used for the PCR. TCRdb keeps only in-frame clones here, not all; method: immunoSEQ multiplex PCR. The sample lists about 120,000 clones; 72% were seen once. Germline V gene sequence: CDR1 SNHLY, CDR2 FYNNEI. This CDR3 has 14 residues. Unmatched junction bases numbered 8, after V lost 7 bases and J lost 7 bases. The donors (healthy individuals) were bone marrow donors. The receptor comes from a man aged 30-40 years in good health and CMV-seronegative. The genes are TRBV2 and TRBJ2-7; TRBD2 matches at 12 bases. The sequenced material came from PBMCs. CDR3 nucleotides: TGTGCCAGCAATGGACTAGCGGGACCTTGGGAGCAGTACTTC. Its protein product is CASNGLAGPWEQYF.